This TCR beta chain comes out of a study of breast tumors, draining lymph nodes, adjacent tissues. The table lists this clonotype with many counts. Its antigen remains unidentified. This CDR3 is 22 amino acids long. V dropped 2 bases and J dropped 4; count of bases not matched to a gene: 26. Germline CDR1 MGHRA, CDR2 YSYEKL. One entry per CDR3 protein results from TCRdb running MiXCR on the multiplex PCR reads. The sample lists over 20,000 distinct CDR3 sequences, about a third occurring once. General study points: Findings are consistent with lymph node origin and intratumoral expansion of most tumor T cells. Tumor T cell lymph node origin was a supported hypothesis, not proven. Tumor TCR diversity was below lymph nodes but above nontumor tissue. Luminal-like breast cancer showed significantly higher tumor–nontumor repertoire similarity than basal-like.

The sequenced sample was breast tumor tissue. The rearrangement joins TRBV4-1 to TRBJ2-3; 8 bases agree with TRBD2. This TCR came from a female donor with breast cancer. Some clones in this sample may be carry-over from other donors' samples. The CDR3 sequence is CASSQPPLVAGPEPRAPDTQYF. The CDR3 coding sequence is TGCGCCAGCAGCCAACCCCCGTTGGTAGCGGGACCCGAACCAAGAGCGCCAGATACGCAGTATTTT.